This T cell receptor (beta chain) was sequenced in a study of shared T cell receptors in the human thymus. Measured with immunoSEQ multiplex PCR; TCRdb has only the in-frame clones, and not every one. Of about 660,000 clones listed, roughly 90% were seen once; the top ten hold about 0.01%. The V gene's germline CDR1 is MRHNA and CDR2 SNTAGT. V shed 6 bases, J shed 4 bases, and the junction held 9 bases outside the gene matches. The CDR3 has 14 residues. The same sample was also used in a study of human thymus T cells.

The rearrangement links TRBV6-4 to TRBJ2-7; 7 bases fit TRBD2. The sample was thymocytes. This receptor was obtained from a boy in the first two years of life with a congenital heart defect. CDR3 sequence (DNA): TGTGCCAGCAGCGCCCCCTGGCGGGAGTACGAGCAGTACTTC. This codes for CASSAPWREYEQYF.